The clone carrying this T cell receptor (beta chain) was seen at least ten times. This specimen comes from a study of regulatory T cells in long-lasting Graves disease. Regarding time point: newly diagnosed GD, antithyroid drugs for less than 3 months. From RNA extracted from PBMCs, the TCR library was made. Libraries of TCR beta came from iRepertoire HTBI primers plus Arm-PCR of CDR3 regions. TCRdb reprocessed the multiplex PCR reads with MiXCR, giving one entry per CDR3 protein. This table has roughly 380,000 distinct CDR3 sequences, approximately 16% appearing once. The sample was also linked to a second study, of T cells in Graves' hyperthyroidism and ophthalmopathy.

This specimen consisted of peripheral blood mononuclear cells (PBMCs), obtained at new diagnosis, from a patient treated with antithyroid drugs. This clonotype was obtained from a man aged 35 to 55 with Graves disease.

In DNA, the CDR3 is TGCGCCAGCAGCTTGGCCTCAATCACAGATACGCAGTATTTT. Amino acid sequence: CASSLASITDTQYF. The chain joins TRBV5-1 to TRBJ2-3; D gene uncertain. V shed 0 bases and J shed 2 bases, with 7 bases lying between them. CDR1 and CDR2 from the germline V gene are SGHRS and YFSETQ. This CDR3 contains 14 residues.